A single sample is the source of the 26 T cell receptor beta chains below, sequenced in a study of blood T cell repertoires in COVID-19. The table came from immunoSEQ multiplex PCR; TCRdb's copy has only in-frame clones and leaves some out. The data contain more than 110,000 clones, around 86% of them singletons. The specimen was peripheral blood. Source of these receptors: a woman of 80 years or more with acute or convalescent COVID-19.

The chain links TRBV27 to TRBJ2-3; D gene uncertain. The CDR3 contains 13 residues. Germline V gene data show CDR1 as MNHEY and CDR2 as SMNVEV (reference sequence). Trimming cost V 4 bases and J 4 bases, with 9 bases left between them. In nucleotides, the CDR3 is TGTGCCAGCAGTTCTTACTTAGCAGATACGCAGTATTTT. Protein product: CASSSYLADTQYF.

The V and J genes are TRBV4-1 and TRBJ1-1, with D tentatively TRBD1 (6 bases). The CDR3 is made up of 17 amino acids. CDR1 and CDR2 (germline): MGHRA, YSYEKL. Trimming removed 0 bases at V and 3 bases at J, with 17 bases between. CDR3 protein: CASSQDYGGTLDTEAFF. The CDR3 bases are TGCGCCAGCAGCCAAGATTATGGGGGCACGCTCGACACTGAAGCTTTCTTT.

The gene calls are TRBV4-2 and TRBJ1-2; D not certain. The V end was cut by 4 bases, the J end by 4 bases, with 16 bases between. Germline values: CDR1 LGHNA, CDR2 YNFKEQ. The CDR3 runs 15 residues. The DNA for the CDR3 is TGTGCCAGCAGCCCCCGTCGGGGAGGCGGCTATGGCTACACCTTC. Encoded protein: CASSPRRGGGYGYTF.

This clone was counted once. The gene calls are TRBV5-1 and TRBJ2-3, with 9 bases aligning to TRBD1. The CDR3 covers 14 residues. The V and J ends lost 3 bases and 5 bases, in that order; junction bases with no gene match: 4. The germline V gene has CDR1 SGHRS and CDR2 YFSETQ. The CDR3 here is CASSWTGEGDTQYF. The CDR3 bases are TGCGCCAGCAGCTGGACAGGGGAAGGAGATACGCAGTATTTT.

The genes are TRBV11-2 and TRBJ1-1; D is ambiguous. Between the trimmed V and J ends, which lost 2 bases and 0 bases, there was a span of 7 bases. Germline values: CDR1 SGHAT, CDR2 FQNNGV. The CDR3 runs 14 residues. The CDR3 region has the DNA TGTGCCAGCAGCTTAAACAATTTGAACACTGAAGCTTTCTTT. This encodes CASSLNNLNTEAFF.

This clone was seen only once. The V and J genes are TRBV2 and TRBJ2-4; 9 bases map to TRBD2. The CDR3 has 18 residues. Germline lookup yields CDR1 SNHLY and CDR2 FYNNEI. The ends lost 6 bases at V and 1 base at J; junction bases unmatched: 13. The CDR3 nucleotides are TGTGCCAGCAGCGACAGAGTAGCGGGAGTCCGGGCCAAAAACATTCAGTACTTC. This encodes CASSDRVAGVRAKNIQYF.

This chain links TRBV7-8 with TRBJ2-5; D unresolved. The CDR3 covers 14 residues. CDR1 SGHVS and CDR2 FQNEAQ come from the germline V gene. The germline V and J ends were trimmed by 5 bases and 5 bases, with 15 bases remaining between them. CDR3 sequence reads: CASSPFQERETQYF. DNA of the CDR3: TGTGCCAGCAGCCCCTTCCAGGAACGGGAGACCCAGTACTTC.

DNA of the CDR3: TGTGCCAGCAGCTTAGCGTTGAGTATGGGCGGGGAGACCTACAATGAGCAGTTCTTC. This codes for CASSLALSMGGETYNEQFF. V is TRBV7-8 and J is TRBJ2-1, with D perhaps TRBD2 (6 bases). This CDR3 spans 19 amino acids. V was shortened by 0 bases and J by 2 bases, with 20 bases between the two germline ends. Germline CDR1 reads SGHVS; CDR2 reads FQNEAQ.

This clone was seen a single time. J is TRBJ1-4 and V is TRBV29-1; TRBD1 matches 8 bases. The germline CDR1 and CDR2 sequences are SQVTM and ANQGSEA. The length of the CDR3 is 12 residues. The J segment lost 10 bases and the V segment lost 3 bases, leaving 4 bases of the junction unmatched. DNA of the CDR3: TGCAGCGTTGATCCACAGGGGGGAAAACTGTTTTTT. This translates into CSVDPQGGKLFF. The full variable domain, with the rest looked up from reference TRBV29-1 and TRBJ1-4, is SAVISQKPSRDICQRGTSLTIQCQVDSQVTMMFWYRQQPGQSLTLIATANQGSEATYESGFVIDKFPISRPNLTFSTLTVSNMSPEDSSIYLCSVDPQGGKLFFGSGTQLSVL.

The CDR3 loop is CASTQGYGYTF. CDR3 nucleotide sequence: TGTGCCAGCACGCAGGGGTATGGCTACACCTTC. This rearrangement joins TRBV9 to TRBJ1-2; perhaps TRBD1 as D (6 bases). The germline V gene has CDR1 SGDLS and CDR2 YYNGEE. Trimming removed 6 bases at V and 5 bases at J, with 8 bases between. The length of the CDR3 is 11 residues.

Here the CDR3 reads CASSLKTRLAGSSYNEQFF. CDR3 DNA sequence: TGTGCCAGCAGCTTAAAGACCCGTTTAGCGGGGAGCTCCTACAATGAGCAGTTCTTC. This chain connects TRBV7-8 to TRBJ2-1; 8 nucleotides agree with TRBD2. There are 19 residues in the CDR3. Trimming removed 2 bases from V and 0 bases from J; junction bases left unmatched: 12. The germline V gene encodes CDR1 SGHVS and CDR2 FQNEAQ.

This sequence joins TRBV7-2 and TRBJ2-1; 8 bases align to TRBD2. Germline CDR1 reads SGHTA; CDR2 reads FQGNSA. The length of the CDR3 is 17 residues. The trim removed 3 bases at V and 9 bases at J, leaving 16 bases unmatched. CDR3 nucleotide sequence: TGTGCCAGCAGCTTGGGGACTAGATACCTCCGAGGTGGTGAGCAGTTCTTC. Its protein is CASSLGTRYLRGGEQFF.

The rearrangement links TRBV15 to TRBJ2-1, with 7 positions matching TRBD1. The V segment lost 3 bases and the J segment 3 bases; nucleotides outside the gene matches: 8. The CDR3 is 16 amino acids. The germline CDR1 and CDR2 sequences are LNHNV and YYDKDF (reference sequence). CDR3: CATSSFTGTVYNEQFF. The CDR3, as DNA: TGTGCCACCAGCAGTTTTACCGGGACAGTCTACAATGAGCAGTTCTTC.

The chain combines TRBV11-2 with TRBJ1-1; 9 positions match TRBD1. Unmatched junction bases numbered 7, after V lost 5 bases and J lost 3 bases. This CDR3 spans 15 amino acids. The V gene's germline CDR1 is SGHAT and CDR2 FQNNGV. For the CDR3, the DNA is TGTGCCAGCAGCGCAACCGGGACAGGGTACACTGAAGCTTTCTTT. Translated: CASSATGTGYTEAFF.

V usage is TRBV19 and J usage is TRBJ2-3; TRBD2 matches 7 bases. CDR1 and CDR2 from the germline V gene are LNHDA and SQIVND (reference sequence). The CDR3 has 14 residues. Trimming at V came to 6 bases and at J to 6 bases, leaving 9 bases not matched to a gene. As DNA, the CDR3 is TGTGCCAGTAGGACCTTCGGACTAGAGGATACGCAGTATTTT. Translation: CASRTFGLEDTQYF.

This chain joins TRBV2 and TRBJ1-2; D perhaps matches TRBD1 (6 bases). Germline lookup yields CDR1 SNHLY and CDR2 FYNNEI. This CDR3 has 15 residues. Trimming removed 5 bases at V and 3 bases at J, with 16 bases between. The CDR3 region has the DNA TGTGCCAGCAGTCGTTACGAGGGGGTTGACTATGGCTACACCTTC. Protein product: CASSRYEGVDYGYTF.

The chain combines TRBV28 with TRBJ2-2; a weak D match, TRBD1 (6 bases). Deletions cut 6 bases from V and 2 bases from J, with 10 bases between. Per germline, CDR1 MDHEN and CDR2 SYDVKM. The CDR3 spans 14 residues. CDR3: CASSLTGNTGELFF. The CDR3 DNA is TGTGCCAGCAGCCTGACAGGAAACACCGGGGAGCTGTTTTTT.

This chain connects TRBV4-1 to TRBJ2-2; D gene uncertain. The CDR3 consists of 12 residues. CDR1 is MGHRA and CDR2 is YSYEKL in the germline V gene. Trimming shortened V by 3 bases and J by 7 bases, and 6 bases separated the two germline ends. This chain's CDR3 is CASSHPYGELFF. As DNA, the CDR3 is TGCGCCAGCAGCCACCCCTACGGGGAGCTGTTTTTT.

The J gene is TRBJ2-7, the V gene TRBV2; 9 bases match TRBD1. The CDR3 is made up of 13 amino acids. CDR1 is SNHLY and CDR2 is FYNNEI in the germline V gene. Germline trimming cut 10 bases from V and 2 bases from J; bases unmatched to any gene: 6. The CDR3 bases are TGTGCCACCACCGGGACAGGGACCTACGAGCAGTACTTC. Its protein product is CATTGTGTYEQYF. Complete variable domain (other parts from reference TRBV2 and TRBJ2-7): EPEVTQTPSHQVTQMGQEVILRCVPISNHLYFYWYRQILGQKVEFLVSFYNNEISEKSEIFDDQFSVERPDGSNFTLKIRSTKLEDSAMYFCATTGTGTYEQYFGPGTRLTVT.

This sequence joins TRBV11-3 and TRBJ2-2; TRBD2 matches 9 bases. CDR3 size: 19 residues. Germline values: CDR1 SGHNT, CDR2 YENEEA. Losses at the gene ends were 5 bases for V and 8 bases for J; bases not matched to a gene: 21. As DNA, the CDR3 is TGTGCCAGCAGCCGCAAGATATCTGCACGAGCTAGCGGGACGGGGGAGCTGTTTTTT. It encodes CASSRKISARASGTGELFF. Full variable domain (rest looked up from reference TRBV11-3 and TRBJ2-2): EAGVVQSPRYKIIEKKQPVAFWCNPISGHNTLYWYLQNLGQGPELLIRYENEEAVDDSQLPKDRFSAERLKGVDSTLKIQPAELGDSAVYLCASSRKISARASGTGELFFGEGSRLTVL.

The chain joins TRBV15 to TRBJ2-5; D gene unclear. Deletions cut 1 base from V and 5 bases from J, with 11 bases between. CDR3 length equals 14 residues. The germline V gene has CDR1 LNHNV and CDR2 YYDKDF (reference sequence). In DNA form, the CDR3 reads TGTGCCACCAGCAGAGGAGTGGTGGAGGAGACCCAGTACTTC. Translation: CATSRGVVEETQYF.

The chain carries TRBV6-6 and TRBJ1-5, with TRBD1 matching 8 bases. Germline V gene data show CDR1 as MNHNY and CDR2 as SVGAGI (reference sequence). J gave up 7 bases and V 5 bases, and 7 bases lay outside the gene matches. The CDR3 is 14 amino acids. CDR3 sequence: CASSKQGGEQPQHF. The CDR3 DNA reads TGTGCCAGCAGTAAACAGGGGGGGGAACAGCCCCAGCATTTT.

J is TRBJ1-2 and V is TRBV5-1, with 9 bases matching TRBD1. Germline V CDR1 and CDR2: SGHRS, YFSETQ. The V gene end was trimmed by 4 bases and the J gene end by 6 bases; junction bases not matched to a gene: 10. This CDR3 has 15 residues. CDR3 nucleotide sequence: TGCGCCAGCAGCCCCCGGACAGGGGCGAATGATGGCTACACCTTC. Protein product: CASSPRTGANDGYTF.

The CDR3: CASSLWSSGNPYEQYF. The CDR3 nucleotides read TGTGCCAGCAGTTTATGGTCTAGCGGGAATCCTTACGAGCAGTACTTC. The chain couples TRBV28 to TRBJ2-7; 9 bases match TRBD2. The CDR3 length is 16 residues. Losses at the gene ends were 0 bases for V and 4 bases for J; bases not matched to a gene: 7. CDR1 is MDHEN and CDR2 is SYDVKM in the germline V gene.

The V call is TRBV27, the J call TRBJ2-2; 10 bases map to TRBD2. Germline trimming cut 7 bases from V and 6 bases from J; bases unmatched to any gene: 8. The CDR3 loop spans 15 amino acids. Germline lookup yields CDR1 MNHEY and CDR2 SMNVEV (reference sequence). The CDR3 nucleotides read TGTGCCAGCACTGAGCGGCTAGCGGGGGCCGGGGAGCTGTTTTTT. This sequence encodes CASTERLAGAGELFF.

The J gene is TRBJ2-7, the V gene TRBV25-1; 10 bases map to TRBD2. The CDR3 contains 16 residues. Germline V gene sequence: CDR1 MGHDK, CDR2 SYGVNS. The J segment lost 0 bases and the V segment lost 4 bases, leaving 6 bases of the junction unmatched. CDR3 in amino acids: CASSALAGEASYEQYF. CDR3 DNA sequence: TGTGCCAGCAGTGCCCTAGCGGGAGAAGCCTCCTACGAGCAGTACTTC.